This passage covers 31 T cell receptor beta chains from one sample sequenced in a study of T cells in localized non-small cell lung cancer. TCRdb's copy holds only in-frame clones and misses some; the assay was immunoSEQ multiplex PCR. This sample yields 45,000 or so clones, of which about 85% are seen a single time; 2.5% belongs to the top ten. This sample comprised PBMCs, obtained before any cancer treatment. Receptors originate from a man aged 40 to 69 with stage II lung adenocarcinoma.

V is TRBV19 and J is TRBJ1-2; 7 bases are shared with TRBD1. With V trimmed by 5 bases and J by 1 base, 10 bases remained unmatched. The CDR3 covers 16 residues. Germline V gene sequence: CDR1 LNHDA, CDR2 SQIVND (reference sequence). The DNA for the CDR3 is TGTGCCAGTAGTGCTATCGAGACAGGGTTTAACTATGGCTACACCTTC. Encoded protein: CASSAIETGFNYGYTF. The full variable domain, rest sourced from reference TRBV19 and TRBJ1-2, is DGGITQSPKYLFRKEGQNVTLSCEQNLNHDAMYWYRQDPGQGLRLIYYSQIVNDFQKGDIAEGYSVSREKKESFPLTVTSAQKNPTAFYLCASSAIETGFNYGYTFGSGTRLTVV.

The rearrangement links TRBV6-1 to TRBJ2-5; 9 bases fit TRBD1. V was clipped by 7 bases and J by 2 bases; unmatched bases: 5. The CDR3 runs 14 residues. The germline CDR1 and CDR2 sequences are MNHNS and SASEGT. The CDR3: CASIDRGKQETQYF. The CDR3, as DNA: TGTGCCAGCATCGACAGGGGGAAACAAGAGACCCAGTACTTC.

The V gene is TRBV14, the J gene TRBJ1-2, with 7 bases lining up with TRBD1. CDR3 size: 13 residues. The trim removed 4 bases at V and 4 bases at J, leaving 3 bases unmatched. Germline V lookup: CDR1 SGHDN, CDR2 FVKESK. CDR3: CASSPGQTYGYTF. The CDR3 DNA reads TGTGCCAGCAGCCCGGGACAGACCTATGGCTACACCTTC.

The chain has TRBV11-2 and TRBJ2-5, with D hard to call. The CDR3 sequence is 14 residues long. The V end lost 0 bases, the J end lost 0 bases, and 5 bases lay between the germline ends. Germline V gives CDR1 SGHAT, CDR2 FQNNGV. In DNA form, the CDR3 reads TGTGCCAGCAGCTTAGAGGTTAACCAAGAGACCCAGTACTTC. This codes for CASSLEVNQETQYF.

This chain uses TRBV5-1 with TRBJ2-5; D is possibly TRBD2 (5 bases). The length of the CDR3 is 14 residues. Germline V gene data show CDR1 as SGHRS and CDR2 as YFSETQ. Trimming took off 0 bases at V and 1 base at J, with 7 bases between the two ends. The CDR3 DNA is TGCGCCAGCAGCTTGGGCCTAGCCCAAGAGACCCAGTACTTC. This sequence encodes CASSLGLAQETQYF. The full variable domain, rest sourced from reference TRBV5-1 and TRBJ2-5, is KAGVTQTPRYLIKTRGQQVTLSCSPISGHRSVSWYQQTPGQGLQFLFEYFSETQRNKGNFPGRFSGRQFSNSRSEMNVSTLELGDSALYLCASSLGLAQETQYFGPGTRLLVL.

The chain has TRBV7-3 and TRBJ1-5; no firm D call. The V end was cut by 3 bases, the J end by 1 base, with 13 bases between. CDR1 SGHTA and CDR2 FQGTGA come from the germline V gene. The CDR3 spans 16 residues. CDR3 bases: TGTGCCAGCAGCTTCGCGGGAATTTGGAGCAATCAGCCCCAGCATTTT. Amino acid sequence: CASSFAGIWSNQPQHF.

The rearrangement uses TRBV10-1 and TRBJ2-2, with TRBD2 matching 16 bases. Germline lookup yields CDR1 WNHNN and CDR2 SYGVQD (reference sequence). Trimming cost V 5 bases and J 3 bases; bases outside gene matches: 12. The CDR3 runs to 20 residues. The CDR3 coding sequence is TGCGCCAGCAGTATCGATAAGGGACTAGCGGGGGGGAGCTACACCGGGGAGCTGTTTTTT. Translation: CASSIDKGLAGGSYTGELFF.

The chain is built from TRBV19 and TRBJ1-3; the D is unclear. The V end lost 6 bases, the J end lost 3 bases, and 15 bases lay between the germline ends. The CDR3 spans 15 residues. Looked up from germline, CDR1 is LNHDA and CDR2 is SQIVND (reference sequence). The DNA for the CDR3 is TGTGCCAGTAGATATCGGGCTTCAGATGGAAACACCATATATTTT. It encodes CASRYRASDGNTIYF.

In nucleotides, the CDR3 is TGTGCCAGCAGCTTAGATAATGTGGGCCAGTACTTC. This gives the protein CASSLDNVGQYF. The rearrangement links TRBV7-9 to TRBJ2-5; D is ambiguous. Trimming left V 1 base short and J 10 bases short, with 10 bases between. The CDR3 consists of 12 residues. The germline gives CDR1 SEHNR, CDR2 FQNEAQ (reference sequence).

The chain combines TRBV6-5 with TRBJ1-5; possible D gene TRBD1, 6 bases. Trimming cost V 6 bases and J 4 bases, with 16 bases left between them. Looked up from germline, CDR1 is MNHEY and CDR2 is SVGAGI. The CDR3 consists of 15 residues. In nucleotides, the CDR3 is TGTGCCAGCAGACCTCAGGGGAGTGGGAATCAGCCCCAGCATTTT. This translates into CASRPQGSGNQPQHF.

The chain couples TRBV7-8 to TRBJ2-2, with D tentatively TRBD1 or TRBD2 (6 bases each). The CDR3 is 14 amino acids. The germline V gene has CDR1 SGHVS and CDR2 FQNEAQ. Trimming pared 11 bases from V and 1 base from J, leaving 14 bases between. Here the CDR3 reads CASLQGGNTGELFF. The CDR3 region has the DNA TGTGCCTCCTTACAGGGAGGGAACACCGGGGAGCTGTTTTTT.

The chain recombines TRBV9 with TRBJ1-2; no definite D call. V lost 2 bases and J 4 bases, leaving 12 bases between the germline ends. Germline loops: CDR1 SGDLS, CDR2 YYNGEE. The CDR3 totals 14 residues. CDR3 nucleotides: TGTGCCAGCAGCGTCGGTAGCGATGGCTATGGCTACACCTTC. Its translation: CASSVGSDGYGYTF.

This clone was seen just once. The chain is built from TRBV7-9 and TRBJ2-7; D not resolved. V gave up 2 bases and J gave up 6 bases, with 5 bases separating them. The CDR3 sequence is 11 residues long. Germline assignment: CDR1 SEHNR and CDR2 FQNEAQ (reference sequence). In DNA form, the CDR3 reads TGTGCCAGCAGCTTAAAAGGCGAGCAGTACTTC. It translates to CASSLKGEQYF.

This clone is a singleton in its sample. The chain uses TRBV6-1 and TRBJ1-1; maybe TRBD1 (5 bases). In germline, CDR1 is MNHNS, CDR2 SASEGT. Deletions cut 7 bases from V and 10 bases from J, with 16 bases between. The length of the CDR3 is 12 residues. CDR3 coding DNA: TGTGCCAGCAACTCCGTAGGGGCTCCAGCTTTCTTT. This encodes CASNSVGAPAFF.

V is TRBV7-3 and J is TRBJ2-3, with D hard to call. CDR3 length: 14 residues. Per the germline V gene, CDR1 is SGHTA and CDR2 is FQGTGA. V shed 6 bases and J shed 2 bases, with 12 bases lying between them. The CDR3 region has the DNA TGTGCCAGCAGTCGGGCCCATGACACAGATACGCAGTATTTT. Amino acids: CASSRAHDTDTQYF. Looking up the rest from reference TRBV7-3 and TRBJ2-3 gives the full variable domain: GAGVSQTPSNKVTEKGKYVELRCDPISGHTALYWYRQSLGQGPEFLIYFQGTGAADDSGLPNDRFFAVRPEGSVSTLKIQRTERGDSAVYLCASSRAHDTDTQYFGPGTRLTVL.

This clone appeared a few times. The CDR3 protein is CASRDQNNEQFF. The DNA of the CDR3 is TGTGCCAGCAGAGACCAGAACAATGAGCAGTTCTTC. The chain links TRBV27 to TRBJ2-1; D gene ambiguous. This CDR3 is 12 amino acids long. Between the trimmed V and J ends, which lost 6 bases and 5 bases, there was a span of 8 bases. Germline-derived CDR1 and CDR2 are MNHEY and SMNVEV (reference sequence).

This clone has just one count. The V call is TRBV19, the J call TRBJ2-3; possibly TRBD1 for D (6 bases). Trimming pared 6 bases from V and 2 bases from J, leaving 18 bases between. This CDR3 comprises 16 residues. Germline V gene data show CDR1 as LNHDA and CDR2 as SQIVND (reference sequence). Here the CDR3 reads CASSPLPDSTTDTQYF. CDR3 nucleotide sequence: TGTGCCAGTAGCCCGTTGCCGGACAGCACCACAGATACGCAGTATTTT. The whole variable domain, filled in from reference TRBV19 and TRBJ2-3, reads DGGITQSPKYLFRKEGQNVTLSCEQNLNHDAMYWYRQDPGQGLRLIYYSQIVNDFQKGDIAEGYSVSREKKESFPLTVTSAQKNPTAFYLCASSPLPDSTTDTQYFGPGTRLTVL.

The chain carries TRBV5-1 and TRBJ2-3, with no clear D. Germline CDR1 is SGHRS and CDR2 is YFSETQ. V lost 2 bases, J lost 2 bases, and 3 bases lay in between. The CDR3 covers 12 residues. CDR3 nucleotide sequence: TGCGCCAGCAGCTTACCCACAGATACGCAGTATTTT. This sequence encodes CASSLPTDTQYF. Combining the CDR3 with reference TRBV5-1 and TRBJ2-3 gives the whole variable domain KAGVTQTPRYLIKTRGQQVTLSCSPISGHRSVSWYQQTPGQGLQFLFEYFSETQRNKGNFPGRFSGRQFSNSRSEMNVSTLELGDSALYLCASSLPTDTQYFGPGTRLTVL.

The chain couples TRBV12-5 to TRBJ1-4; no clear D. CDR3 length: 14 amino acids. Germline values: CDR1 LGHNT, CDR2 FRNRAP. Trimming removed 2 bases at V and 0 bases at J, with 4 bases between. The CDR3 coding sequence is TGTGCTAGTGGTTTGACAGCAACTAATGAAAAACTGTTTTTT. This sequence encodes CASGLTATNEKLFF.

The rearrangement links TRBV4-1 to TRBJ2-5; D is possibly TRBD2 (6 bases). This CDR3 has 14 amino acids. CDR1 MGHRA and CDR2 YSYEKL come from the germline V gene. Trimming took 1 base from V and 4 from J, leaving 10 bases between them. CDR3 bases: TGCGCCAGCAGCCAAGGACTAGAGAGAGAGACCCAGTACTTC. Amino acid sequence: CASSQGLERETQYF.

The rearrangement links TRBV19 to TRBJ2-3, with 8 bases identical to TRBD2. Trimming took 7 bases from V and 4 from J; bases not matched to a gene: 4. CDR3 length equals 13 residues. CDR1 and CDR2 (germline): LNHDA, SQIVND (reference sequence). The CDR3 loop reads CASKGAGADTQYF. The CDR3 nucleotides read TGTGCCAGTAAGGGAGCGGGGGCAGATACGCAGTATTTT.

This clone was seen just once. The rearrangement uses TRBV12-5 and TRBJ1-6, with D perhaps TRBD1 (6 bases). The V gene lost 0 bases and the J gene lost 0 bases, with 12 bases spanning the gap. Germline V gene data show CDR1 as LGHNT and CDR2 as FRNRAP. The CDR3 has 18 residues. CDR3 coding DNA: TGTGCTAGTGGTTTGGTACTCGGACAGAGCTCCTATAATTCACCCCTCCACTTT. Translated, it gives CASGLVLGQSSYNSPLHF.

This clone was seen once. The genes are TRBV19 and TRBJ1-2; tentative D call: TRBD1 (6 bases). The V gene lost 6 bases and the J gene lost 5 bases, with 16 bases spanning the gap. The CDR3 sequence is 14 residues long. In germline, CDR1 is LNHDA, CDR2 SQIVND (reference sequence). CDR3 sequence reads: CASRPRGGTYGYTF. CDR3 in DNA: TGTGCCAGTAGACCAAGGGGAGGGACATATGGCTACACCTTC.

The V call is TRBV19, the J call TRBJ1-1; D call uncertain. Germline CDR1 LNHDA, CDR2 SQIVND (reference sequence). V lost 4 bases to trimming and J lost 0 bases, with 6 bases between them. The CDR3 covers 13 residues. In DNA form, the CDR3 reads TGTGCCAGTAGTAGGTACCTGAACACTGAAGCTTTCTTT. Encoded protein: CASSRYLNTEAFF. Supplemented by reference TRBV19 and TRBJ1-1, the full variable domain reads DGGITQSPKYLFRKEGQNVTLSCEQNLNHDAMYWYRQDPGQGLRLIYYSQIVNDFQKGDIAEGYSVSREKKESFPLTVTSAQKNPTAFYLCASSRYLNTEAFFGQGTRLTVV.

V and J are TRBV5-4 and TRBJ1-1, with 7 nucleotides matching TRBD1. With V trimmed by 3 bases and J by 1 base, 6 bases remained unmatched. The CDR3 runs 15 residues. Germline V lookup: CDR1 SGHNT, CDR2 YYREEE (reference sequence). CDR3 protein: CASSWEQGTNTEAFF. CDR3 in DNA: TGTGCCAGCAGCTGGGAACAGGGGACGAACACTGAAGCTTTCTTT.

V is TRBV30 and J is TRBJ2-3, with a possible D match to TRBD2 (5 bases). Germline V gives CDR1 GTSNPN, CDR2 SVGIG (reference sequence). The CDR3 spans 15 residues. V lost 1 base to trimming and J lost 0 bases, with 11 bases between them. The CDR3, as DNA: TGTGCCTGGAGTGGAGTAGCGAGAAGCACAGATACGCAGTATTTT. It yields the protein CAWSGVARSTDTQYF.

The chain combines TRBV6-1 with TRBJ2-5; D is possibly TRBD2 (6 bases). CDR1 and CDR2 (germline): MNHNS, SASEGT. V lost 3 bases to trimming and J lost 5 bases, with 10 bases between them. The CDR3 is 13 amino acids. CDR3 amino acids: CASSDGRGETQYF. Written as DNA, the CDR3 is TGTGCCAGCAGTGATGGACGGGGGGAGACCCAGTACTTC.

This chain uses TRBV18 with TRBJ1-3, with D hard to call. Per germline, CDR1 KGHSH and CDR2 LQKENI. CDR3 length equals 17 residues. Trimming took off 3 bases at V and 0 bases at J, with 15 bases between the two ends. The CDR3 DNA reads as TGTGCCAGCTCACCCATGATTAGGCCAAACTCTGGAAACACCATATATTTT. Protein: CASSPMIRPNSGNTIYF.

The V call is TRBV2, the J call TRBJ1-3; D possibly corresponds to TRBD1 (5 bases). CDR1 is SNHLY, CDR2 FYNNEI, per germline. This CDR3 is built from 15 residues. The ends were cut back, 5 bases at V and 0 bases at J, with 11 bases in the middle. The CDR3: CASSHGAHSGNTIYF. The DNA for the CDR3 is TGTGCCAGCAGTCACGGGGCCCACTCTGGAAACACCATATATTTT.

The chain uses TRBV7-3 and TRBJ1-2; D is unresolved. The ends were cut back, 2 bases at V and 7 bases at J, with 23 bases in the middle. CDR1 and CDR2 (germline): SGHTA, FQGTGA. The length of the CDR3 is 17 residues. The CDR3 is CASSLGRVPSPICGYTF. DNA of the CDR3: TGTGCCAGCAGCTTAGGGAGGGTGCCTAGTCCTATCTGTGGCTACACCTTC.

The chain recombines TRBV7-3 with TRBJ1-1; D remains ambiguous. This CDR3 spans 14 amino acids. V was pared by 2 bases and J by 2 bases, with 9 bases between. Germline V gene data show CDR1 as SGHTA and CDR2 as FQGTGA. The CDR3 loop reads CASSLLGGNTEAFF. The CDR3 DNA reads TGTGCCAGCAGCTTACTGGGAGGAAACACTGAAGCTTTCTTT.